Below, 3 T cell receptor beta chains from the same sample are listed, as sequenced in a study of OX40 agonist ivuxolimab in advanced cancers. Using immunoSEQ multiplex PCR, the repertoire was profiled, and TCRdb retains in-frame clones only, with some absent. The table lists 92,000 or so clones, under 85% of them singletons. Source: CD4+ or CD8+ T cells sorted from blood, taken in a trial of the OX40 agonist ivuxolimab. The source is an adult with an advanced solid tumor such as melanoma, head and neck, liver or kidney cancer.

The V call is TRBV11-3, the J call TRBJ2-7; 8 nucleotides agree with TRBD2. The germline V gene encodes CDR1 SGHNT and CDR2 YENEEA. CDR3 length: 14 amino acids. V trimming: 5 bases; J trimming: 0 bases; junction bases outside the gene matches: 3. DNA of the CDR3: TGTGCCAGCAGCCGCGGGGGGAACTCCTACGAGCAGTACTTC. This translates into CASSRGGNSYEQYF.

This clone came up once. The CDR3 loop reads CAAGGGTF. CDR3 bases: TGTGCCGCGGGAGGGGGTACCTTC. This chain connects TRBV10-3 to TRBJ1-2, with a possible D match to TRBD1 (6 bases). Germline loops: CDR1 ENHRY, CDR2 SYGVKD. V lost 11 bases, J lost 14 bases, and 12 bases lay in between. The CDR3 contains 8 residues.

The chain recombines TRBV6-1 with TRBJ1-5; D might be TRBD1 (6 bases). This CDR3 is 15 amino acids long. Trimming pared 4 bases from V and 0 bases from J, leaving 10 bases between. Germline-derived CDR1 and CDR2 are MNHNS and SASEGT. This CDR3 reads CASSGDIYSNQPQHF. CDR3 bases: TGTGCCAGCAGTGGGGACATATATAGCAATCAGCCCCAGCATTTT.